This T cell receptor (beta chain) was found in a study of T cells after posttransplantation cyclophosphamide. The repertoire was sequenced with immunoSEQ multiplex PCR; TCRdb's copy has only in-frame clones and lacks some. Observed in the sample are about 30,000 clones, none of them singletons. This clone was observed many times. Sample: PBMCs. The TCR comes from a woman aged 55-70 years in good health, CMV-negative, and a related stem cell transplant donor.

For the CDR3, the DNA is TGCGCCAGCAGCGCGGACAGGGGGCGAGAGACCCAGTACTTC. Translating gives CASSADRGRETQYF. The chain combines TRBV5-1 with TRBJ2-5; 11 positions agree with TRBD1. V was pared by 4 bases and J by 4 bases, with 3 bases of the junction left unmatched. The CDR3 spans 14 residues. Looked up from germline, CDR1 is SGHRS and CDR2 is YFSETQ.